Sequencing of this T cell receptor (beta chain) was carried out in a study of blood T cell repertoires in COVID-19. Profiled with immunoSEQ multiplex PCR; TCRdb holds only in-frame clones, not every one. The table shows about 170,000 clones, with roughly 86% occurring only once. Germline V lookup: CDR1 LGHNA, CDR2 YNFKEQ. V shed 0 bases and J shed 4 bases, with 6 bases lying between them. The CDR3 totals 13 residues. This chain links TRBV4-2 with TRBJ1-2; unclear D gene. The sample comprised peripheral blood. This clonotype was sampled from an elderly woman with COVID-19, enrolled during active disease. The CDR3 DNA follows: TGTGCCAGCAGCCAAGATAAGAGCTATGGCTACACCTTC. This codes for CASSQDKSYGYTF.